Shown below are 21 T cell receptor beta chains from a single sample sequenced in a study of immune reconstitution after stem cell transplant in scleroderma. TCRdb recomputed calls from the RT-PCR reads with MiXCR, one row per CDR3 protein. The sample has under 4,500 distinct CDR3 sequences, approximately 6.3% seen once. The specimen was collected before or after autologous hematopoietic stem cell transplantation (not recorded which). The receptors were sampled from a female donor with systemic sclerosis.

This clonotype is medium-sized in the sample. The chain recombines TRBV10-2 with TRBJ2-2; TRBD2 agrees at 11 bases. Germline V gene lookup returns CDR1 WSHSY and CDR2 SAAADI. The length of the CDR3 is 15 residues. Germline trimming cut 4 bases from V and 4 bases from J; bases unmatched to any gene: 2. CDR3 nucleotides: TGCGCCAGCAGTGGTACTAGCGGGGGCACCGGGGAGCTGTTTTTT. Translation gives CASSGTSGGTGELFF.

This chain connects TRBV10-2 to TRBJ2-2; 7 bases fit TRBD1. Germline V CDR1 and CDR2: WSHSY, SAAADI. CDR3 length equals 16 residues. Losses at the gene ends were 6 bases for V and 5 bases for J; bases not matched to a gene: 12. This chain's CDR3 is CASRDRFLVFTGELFF. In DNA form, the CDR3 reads TGCGCCAGCAGGGACAGGTTTCTAGTTTTTACCGGGGAGCTGTTTTTT.

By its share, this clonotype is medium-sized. CDR3 region: CASSFHRDRVGSPLHF. As DNA, the CDR3 is TGTGCCAGCAGCTTCCACCGGGACAGGGTTGGTTCACCCCTCCACTTT. The genes are TRBV7-2 and TRBJ1-6; 9 bases map to TRBD1. Trimming removed 3 bases from V and 9 bases from J; junction bases left unmatched: 9. Looked up from germline, CDR1 is SGHTA and CDR2 is FQGNSA. This CDR3 region has 16 residues.

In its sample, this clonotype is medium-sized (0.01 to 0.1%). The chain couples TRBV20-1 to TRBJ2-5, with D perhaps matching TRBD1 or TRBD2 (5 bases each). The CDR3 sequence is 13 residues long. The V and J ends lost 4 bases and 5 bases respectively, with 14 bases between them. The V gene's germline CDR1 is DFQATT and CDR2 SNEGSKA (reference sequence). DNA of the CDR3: TGCAGTGCTACTCAGGGAGACGTTGAGACCCAGTACTTC. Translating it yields CSATQGDVETQYF.

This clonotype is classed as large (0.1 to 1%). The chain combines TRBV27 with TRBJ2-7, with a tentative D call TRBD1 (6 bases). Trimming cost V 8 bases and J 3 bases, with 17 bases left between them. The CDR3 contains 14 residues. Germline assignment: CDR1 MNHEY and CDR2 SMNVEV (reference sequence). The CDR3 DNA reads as TGTGCCAGCCGTTGGGGGCCCGCCGTCTACGAGCAGTACTTC. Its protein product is CASRWGPAVYEQYF.

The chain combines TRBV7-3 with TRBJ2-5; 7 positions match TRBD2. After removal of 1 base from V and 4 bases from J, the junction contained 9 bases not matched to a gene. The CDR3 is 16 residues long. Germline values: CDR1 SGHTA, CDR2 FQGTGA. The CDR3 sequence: CASSLSGGGSVETQYF. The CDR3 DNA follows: TGTGCCAGCAGCTTAAGTGGGGGGGGGTCCGTAGAGACCCAGTACTTC.

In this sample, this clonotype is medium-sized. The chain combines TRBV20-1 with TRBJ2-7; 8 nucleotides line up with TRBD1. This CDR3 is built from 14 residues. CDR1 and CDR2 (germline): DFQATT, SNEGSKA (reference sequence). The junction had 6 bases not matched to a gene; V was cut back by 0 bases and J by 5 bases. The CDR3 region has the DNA TGCAGTGCTAGAGATGCGCAGGGGGCAGACGAGCAGTACTTC. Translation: CSARDAQGADEQYF.

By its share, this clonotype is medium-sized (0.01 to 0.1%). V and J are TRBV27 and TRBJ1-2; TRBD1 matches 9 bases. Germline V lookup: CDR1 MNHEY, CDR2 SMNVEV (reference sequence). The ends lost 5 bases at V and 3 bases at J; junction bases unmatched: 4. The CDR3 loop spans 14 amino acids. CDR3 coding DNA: TGTGCCAGCAGTCCGGACAGGGGACACTATGGCTACACCTTC. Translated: CASSPDRGHYGYTF.

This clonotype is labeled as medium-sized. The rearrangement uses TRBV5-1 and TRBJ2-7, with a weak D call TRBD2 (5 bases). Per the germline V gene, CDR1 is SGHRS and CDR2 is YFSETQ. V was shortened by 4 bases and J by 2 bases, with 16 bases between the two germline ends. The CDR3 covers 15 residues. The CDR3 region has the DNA TGCGCCAGCAGCCCCGGAGGCGCGGGCCCCTACGAGCAGTACTTC. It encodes CASSPGGAGPYEQYF. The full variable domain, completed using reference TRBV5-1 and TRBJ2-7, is KAGVTQTPRYLIKTRGQQVTLSCSPISGHRSVSWYQQTPGQGLQFLFEYFSETQRNKGNFPGRFSGRQFSNSRSEMNVSTLELGDSALYLCASSPGGAGPYEQYFGPGTRLTVT.

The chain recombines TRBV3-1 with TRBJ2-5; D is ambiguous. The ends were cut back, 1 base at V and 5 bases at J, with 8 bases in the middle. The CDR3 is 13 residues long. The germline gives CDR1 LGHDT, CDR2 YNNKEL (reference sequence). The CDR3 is CASSQGQVETQYF. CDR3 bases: TGTGCCAGCAGCCAAGGGCAGGTCGAGACCCAGTACTTC.

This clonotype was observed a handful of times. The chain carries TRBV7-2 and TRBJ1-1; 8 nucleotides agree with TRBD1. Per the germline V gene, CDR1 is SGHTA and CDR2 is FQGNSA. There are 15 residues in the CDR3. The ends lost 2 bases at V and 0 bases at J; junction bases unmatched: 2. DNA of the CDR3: TGTGCCAGCAGCTTATTGACAGGGGTGAACACTGAAGCTTTCTTT. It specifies CASSLLTGVNTEAFF.

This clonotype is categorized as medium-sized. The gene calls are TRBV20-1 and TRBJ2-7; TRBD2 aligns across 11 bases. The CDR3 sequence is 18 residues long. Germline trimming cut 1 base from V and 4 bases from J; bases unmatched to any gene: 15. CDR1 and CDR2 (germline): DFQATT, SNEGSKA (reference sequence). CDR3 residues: CSARGTGLAGTIPYEQYF. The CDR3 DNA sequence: TGCAGTGCTAGAGGGACAGGACTAGCGGGTACAATCCCTTACGAGCAGTACTTC.

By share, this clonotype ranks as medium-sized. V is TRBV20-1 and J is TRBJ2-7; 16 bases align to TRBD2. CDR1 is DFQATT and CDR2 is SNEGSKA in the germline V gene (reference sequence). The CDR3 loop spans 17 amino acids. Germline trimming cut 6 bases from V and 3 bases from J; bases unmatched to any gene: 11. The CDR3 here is CSAMGLAGGPSFYEQYF. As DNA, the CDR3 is TGCAGTGCCATGGGACTAGCGGGAGGGCCTTCTTTCTACGAGCAGTACTTC.

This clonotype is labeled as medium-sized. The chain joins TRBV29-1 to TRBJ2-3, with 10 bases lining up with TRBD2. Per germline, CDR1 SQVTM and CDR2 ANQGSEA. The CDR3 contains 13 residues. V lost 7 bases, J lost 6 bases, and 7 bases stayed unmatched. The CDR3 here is CSAASGSGDTQYF. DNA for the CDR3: TGCAGCGCCGCTAGCGGGAGCGGGGATACGCAGTATTTT.

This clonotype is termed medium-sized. The CDR3 DNA is TGTGCCAGCAAGGAGGGGAATCAGCCCCAGCATTTT. Translating gives CASKEGNQPQHF. The chain couples TRBV28 to TRBJ1-5; maybe TRBD1 (5 bases). In germline, CDR1 is MDHEN, CDR2 SYDVKM. The CDR3 loop spans 12 amino acids. V lost 7 bases and J lost 4, with 8 bases in between. The variable domain in full, with the rest retrieved from reference TRBV28 and TRBJ1-5, is DVKVTQSSRYLVKRTGEKVFLECVQDMDHENMFWYRQDPGLGLRLIYFSYDVKMKEKGDIPEGYSVSREKKERFSLILESASTNQTSMYLCASKEGNQPQHFGDGTRLSIL.

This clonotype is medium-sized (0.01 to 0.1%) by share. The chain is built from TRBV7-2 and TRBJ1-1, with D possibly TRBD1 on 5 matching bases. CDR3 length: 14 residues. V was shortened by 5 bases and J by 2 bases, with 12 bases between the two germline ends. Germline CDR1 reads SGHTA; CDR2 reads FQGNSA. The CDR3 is CASSPDSRNTEAFF. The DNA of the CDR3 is TGTGCCAGCAGCCCCGACAGCAGAAACACTGAAGCTTTCTTT.

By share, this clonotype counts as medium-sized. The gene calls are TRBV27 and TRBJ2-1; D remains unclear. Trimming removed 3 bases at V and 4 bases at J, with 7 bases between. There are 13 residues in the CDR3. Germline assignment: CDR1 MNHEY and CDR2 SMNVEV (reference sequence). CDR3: CASSFGPYNEQFF. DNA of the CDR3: TGTGCCAGCAGTTTCGGACCATACAATGAGCAGTTCTTC.

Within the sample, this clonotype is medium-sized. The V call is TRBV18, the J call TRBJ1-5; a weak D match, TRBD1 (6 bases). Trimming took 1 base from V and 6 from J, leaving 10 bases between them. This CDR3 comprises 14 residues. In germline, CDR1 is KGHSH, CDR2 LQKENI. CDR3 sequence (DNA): TGTGCCAGCTCACCACGACGGACAGTTCAGCCCCAGCATTTT. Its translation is CASSPRRTVQPQHF.

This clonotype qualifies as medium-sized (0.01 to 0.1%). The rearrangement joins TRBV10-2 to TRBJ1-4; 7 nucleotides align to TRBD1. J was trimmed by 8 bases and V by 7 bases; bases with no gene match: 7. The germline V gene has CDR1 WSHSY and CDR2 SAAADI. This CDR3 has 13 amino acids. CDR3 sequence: CASMRQGGEKLFF. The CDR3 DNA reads TGCGCCAGCATGAGACAGGGAGGGGAAAAACTGTTTTTT.

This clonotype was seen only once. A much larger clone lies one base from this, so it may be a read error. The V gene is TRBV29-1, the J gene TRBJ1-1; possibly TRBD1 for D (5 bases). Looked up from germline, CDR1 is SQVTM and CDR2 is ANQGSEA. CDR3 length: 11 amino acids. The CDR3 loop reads CNAGGNTEAFF. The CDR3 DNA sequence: TGCAACGCTGGGGGAAACACTGAAGCTTTCTTT.

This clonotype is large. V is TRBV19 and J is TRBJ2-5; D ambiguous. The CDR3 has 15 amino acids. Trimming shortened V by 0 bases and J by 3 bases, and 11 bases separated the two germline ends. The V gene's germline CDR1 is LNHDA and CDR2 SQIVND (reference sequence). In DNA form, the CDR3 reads TGTGCCAGTAGTATAGAACAGAACGCCGAAGAGACCCAGTACTTC. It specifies CASSIEQNAEETQYF.